The 18 T cell receptor beta chains listed next were all sequenced from one sample in a study of response to subunit inactivated influenza vaccine. TCRdb reprocessed the RT-PCR reads via MiXCR and lists one record per CDR3 protein. The repertoire consists of 710,000 or so distinct CDR3 sequences, with approximately 15% occurring once and the leading ten covering around a tenth. This sample comprised PBMCs from blood, obtained 12 days after vaccination. These receptors came from a middle-aged man who received an inactivated influenza vaccine.

The genes are TRBV5-1 and TRBJ1-1, with TRBD1 matching over 8 bases. Trimming took 5 bases from V and 4 from J; bases not matched to a gene: 10. Per germline, CDR1 SGHRS and CDR2 YFSETQ. There are 15 residues in the CDR3. CDR3 coding DNA: TGCGCCAGCAGTACAAGACAGGGGCGAGTCACTGAAGCTTTCTTT. Translating it yields CASSTRQGRVTEAFF. The full variable domain, its missing parts supplied by reference TRBV5-1 and TRBJ1-1, is KAGVTQTPRYLIKTRGQQVTLSCSPISGHRSVSWYQQTPGQGLQFLFEYFSETQRNKGNFPGRFSGRQFSNSRSEMNVSTLELGDSALYLCASSTRQGRVTEAFFGQGTRLTVV.

This clonotype was found a few times. V is TRBV18 and J is TRBJ2-7; no definite D call. Trimming took 1 base from V and 5 from J, leaving 6 bases between them. The CDR3 length is 12 residues. Per the germline V gene, CDR1 is KGHSH and CDR2 is LQKENI. This CDR3 reads CASSPRENEQYF. In DNA, the CDR3 is TGTGCCAGCTCACCACGAGAAAACGAGCAGTACTTC.

The sample holds a few counts of this clonotype. The V gene is TRBV7-9, the J gene TRBJ1-4; D gene ambiguous. Trimming left V 0 bases short and J 11 bases short, with 7 bases between. The germline V gene has CDR1 SEHNR and CDR2 FQNEAQ (reference sequence). CDR3 length: 12 amino acids. Written as DNA, the CDR3 is TGTGCCAGCAGCTTAGCTCGCCAGAAACTGTTTTTT. Its protein is CASSLARQKLFF.

This clonotype has ten or more counts. The chain joins TRBV28 to TRBJ2-7; perhaps TRBD1 as D (5 bases). CDR1 and CDR2 from the germline V gene are MDHEN and SYDVKM. CDR3 length equals 13 residues. Trimming removed 7 bases at V and 5 bases at J, with 15 bases between. CDR3 DNA: TGTGCCAGCAAAGTGCCAGGGTCCCACGAGCAGTACTTC. Encoded protein: CASKVPGSHEQYF.

This clonotype was seen a few times. V gene TRBV6-2 or TRBV6-3 combines with J gene TRBJ2-7; TRBD2 aligns across 8 bases. After removal of 4 bases from V and 5 bases from J, the junction contained 16 bases not matched to a gene. The CDR3 is made up of 17 amino acids. CDR1 MNHEY and CDR2 SVGEGT come from the germline V gene. CDR3 nucleotide sequence: TGTGCCAGCAGTTTCACCGGGACTAGTAACCGGGGTCACGAGCAGTACTTC. This codes for CASSFTGTSNRGHEQYF.

V and J are TRBV6-2 or TRBV6-3 and TRBJ1-2; weak D call: TRBD1 (5 bases). Germline CDR1 is MNHEY and CDR2 is SVGEGT. V lost 6 bases to trimming and J lost 2 bases, with 16 bases between them. The CDR3 extends over 15 amino acids. Here the CDR3 reads CASSSSDSRNYGYTF. In nucleotides, the CDR3 is TGTGCCAGCAGCTCTTCCGACAGCAGAAACTATGGCTACACCTTC.

This chain connects TRBV20-1 to TRBJ1-3; TRBD1 is a possible D gene (5 bases). V lost 3 bases to trimming and J lost 0 bases, with 9 bases between them. The CDR3 is made up of 14 amino acids. Germline V gives CDR1 DFQATT, CDR2 SNEGSKA (reference sequence). The CDR3 reads CSARGDYSGNTIYF. CDR3 nucleotide sequence: TGCAGTGCTAGGGGGGACTACTCTGGAAACACCATATATTTT.

This chain links TRBV5-1 with TRBJ2-5, with 9 bases that match TRBD1. The CDR3 runs to 15 residues. The ends lost 5 bases at V and 2 bases at J; junction bases unmatched: 7. Germline assignment: CDR1 SGHRS and CDR2 YFSETQ. The CDR3 sequence is CASRETGGGQETQYF. In nucleotides, the CDR3 is TGCGCCAGCAGAGAGACAGGGGGAGGGCAAGAGACCCAGTACTTC.

Only a few counts were recorded for this clonotype. The V call is TRBV4-1, the J call TRBJ2-1; possibly TRBD2 for D (6 bases). V was clipped by 1 base and J by 8 bases, with 21 bases between them. This CDR3 has 17 residues. Germline CDR1 reads MGHRA; CDR2 reads YSYEKL. The CDR3 DNA sequence: TGCGCCAGCAGCCAAGGTCTCGCGGGGCCCCTGGGGGATGAGCAGTTCTTC. Translating it yields CASSQGLAGPLGDEQFF.

The chain employs TRBV11-2 and TRBJ2-5; D may match TRBD1 or TRBD2 (5 bases each). The V gene lost 5 bases and the J gene lost 5 bases, with 24 bases spanning the gap. Per the germline V gene, CDR1 is SGHAT and CDR2 is FQNNGV. The CDR3 is 17 residues long. In DNA form, the CDR3 reads TGTGCCAGCAGCCTTAGAATTACCGGGACCGTTGGGGAGACCCAGTACTTC. Its protein product is CASSLRITGTVGETQYF.

The V call is TRBV20-1, the J call TRBJ1-5; D call uncertain. Trimming removed 8 bases at V and 2 bases at J, with 13 bases between. This CDR3 contains 13 residues. Germline V gene lookup returns CDR1 DFQATT and CDR2 SNEGSKA (reference sequence). The CDR3 loop reads CSIRASGNQPQHF. For the CDR3, the DNA is TGCAGTATCCGGGCCTCAGGCAATCAGCCCCAGCATTTT.

This clonotype has a handful of counts. The chain employs TRBV6-1 and TRBJ2-7, with D possibly being TRBD1 or TRBD2 (5 bases each). This CDR3 is 12 amino acids long. The V gene's germline CDR1 is MNHNS and CDR2 SASEGT. The V end lost 6 bases, the J end lost 4 bases, and 10 bases lay between the germline ends. The CDR3 spells CASSRDAYEQYF. The CDR3, as DNA: TGTGCCAGCAGCCGGGACGCTTACGAGCAGTACTTC.

The rearrangement links TRBV5-6 to TRBJ1-1; D unresolved. Per germline, CDR1 SGHDT and CDR2 YYEEEE. The CDR3 is 14 amino acids. The V and J ends lost 4 bases and 0 bases respectively, with 10 bases between them. The CDR3 DNA sequence: TGTGCCAGCAGCGCGGCCGGATTGAACACTGAAGCTTTCTTT. Residues: CASSAAGLNTEAFF.

This clonotype was seen repeatedly, ten times or more. This rearrangement joins TRBV7-9 to TRBJ2-7; the match to TRBD1 covers 10 bases. V lost 8 bases and J lost 3; bases outside the gene matches: 4. The germline gives CDR1 SEHNR, CDR2 FQNEAQ (reference sequence). The CDR3 length is 13 residues. This CDR3 reads CASGTGEYYEQYF. The DNA for the CDR3 is TGTGCCAGCGGGACAGGGGAATACTACGAGCAGTACTTC.

The genes are TRBV3-1 and TRBJ2-1; 8 nucleotides align to TRBD2. CDR1 is LGHDT and CDR2 is YNNKEL in the germline V gene (reference sequence). Unmatched junction bases numbered 8, after V lost 1 base and J lost 9 bases. This CDR3 is built from 15 residues. As DNA, the CDR3 is TGTGCCAGCAGCCAAGCTGCGGCGGGAGGAGGTGAGCAGTTCTTC. Translated: CASSQAAAGGGEQFF.

This clonotype was detected many times. The rearrangement joins TRBV7-2 to TRBJ2-4; D uncertain. In germline, CDR1 is SGHTA, CDR2 FQGNSA. The CDR3 has 13 residues. With 8 bases removed from V and 0 bases from J, the gap between germline ends came to 8 bases. CDR3 sequence reads: CASSPPAKNIQYF. The DNA for the CDR3 is TGTGCCAGCTCCCCCCCAGCCAAAAACATTCAGTACTTC.

The chain uses TRBV4-3 and TRBJ2-2; TRBD2 agrees at 13 bases. The ends lost 8 bases at V and 1 base at J; junction bases unmatched: 13. Per the germline V gene, CDR1 is LGHNA and CDR2 is YSLEER. The CDR3 runs 19 residues. CDR3 sequence: CASSTRTSGGRWNTGELFF. The CDR3 bases are TGCGCCAGCTCAACCCGGACTAGCGGGGGTCGTTGGAACACCGGGGAGCTGTTTTTT.

The chain links TRBV7-2 to TRBJ2-3; D gene uncertain. The CDR3 consists of 13 residues. Trimming removed 6 bases from V and 2 bases from J, with 9 bases in between. CDR1 and CDR2 from the germline V gene are SGHTA and FQGNSA. In nucleotides, the CDR3 is TGTGCCAGCAGTGCCACCTACACAGATACGCAGTATTTT. Its translation is CASSATYTDTQYF.